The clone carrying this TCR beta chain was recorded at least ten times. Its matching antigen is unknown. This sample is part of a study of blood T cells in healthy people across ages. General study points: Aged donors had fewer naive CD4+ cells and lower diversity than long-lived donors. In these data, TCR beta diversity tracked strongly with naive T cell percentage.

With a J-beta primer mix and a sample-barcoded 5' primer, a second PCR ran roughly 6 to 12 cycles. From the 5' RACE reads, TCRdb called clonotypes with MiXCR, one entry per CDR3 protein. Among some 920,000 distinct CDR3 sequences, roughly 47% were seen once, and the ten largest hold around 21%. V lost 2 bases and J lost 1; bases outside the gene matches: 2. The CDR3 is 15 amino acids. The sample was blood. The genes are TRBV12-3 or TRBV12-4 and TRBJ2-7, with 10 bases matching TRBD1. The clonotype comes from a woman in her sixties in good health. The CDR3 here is CASSLRGQGSYEQYF. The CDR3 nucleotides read TGTGCCAGCAGTTTAAGGGGACAGGGGTCCTACGAGCAGTACTTC.